This paragraph reports one TCR beta chain. The germline gene is not matched at one end of the junction; a read error may be the cause. The sample is drawn from a study of blood T cell repertoires in COVID-19. About the study: PBMCs, B-cell-depleted T cells, or T cells were the source of the cDNA or gDNA that made up the material.

Germline V gene data show CDR1 as MNHNS and CDR2 as SASEGT. CDR3 length equals 15 residues. In the authors' methods: Scientists estimated how many nucleated cells there were by amplifying reference gene primers. Here immunoSEQ multiplex PCR was the method, and the copy in TCRdb shows in-frame clones only, minus some. The DNA gave D and trimming, while V, J and clone size come from that table. Among some 110,000 clones listed, approximately 90% were seen once. This receptor was identified in a human donor in a cohort sampled during active COVID-19. Sequenced material: peripheral blood. V usage is TRBV6-1 and J usage is TRBJ2-3, with D perhaps matching TRBD1 (5 bases). Written as DNA, the CDR3 is TGTGCCAGCAGTGAAGCGGTGGGGCGCACAAATACGCAGTATTTT. Its protein is CASSEAVGRTNTQYF.